This record looks at one TCR beta chain sequence and its context. The data were obtained in a study of blood T cells in healthy people across ages. Trimming took 6 bases from V and 5 from J; bases not matched to a gene: 7. There are 14 residues in the CDR3. The germline gives CDR1 ENHRY, CDR2 SYGVKD. Sample-barcoded 5' priming and a J-beta primer mix drove a second PCR of about 6 to 12 cycles. One entry per CDR3 protein results from TCRdb running MiXCR on the 5' RACE reads. Here the sample spans 850,000 to 1,100,000 distinct CDR3 sequences, 35% to 40% being singletons. Material for sequencing was blood. V gene TRBV10-3 combines with J gene TRBJ2-3, with 8 bases aligning to TRBD1. This clonotype originated in a man aged 18 to 30 in good health. The CDR3 DNA reads TGTGCCATCAGACCGGACAGGGATGGAGATACGCAGTATTTT. Translation: CAIRPDRDGDTQYF.